The 9 T cell receptor beta chains in this list originate from one sample, sequenced in a study of T-cell reconstitution after alpha-beta-depleted transplantation in children. Unique molecular identifiers were built into the TCRbeta library. MiXCR, applied by TCRdb to the PCR reads, yields one record per CDR3 protein. The table records some 2,900 distinct CDR3 sequences, over 25% of them present only once. The source was PBMCs, mostly from graft donor cells, collected 60 days after TCRalphabeta/CD19-depleted stem cell transplant. These TCRs come from a male patient aged 2-15 years who had a stem cell transplant for acute myeloid leukemia, so the T cells may come from the graft donor.

This clonotype was detected many times. This chain uses TRBV19 with TRBJ1-5; D remains unclear. Between the trimmed V and J ends, which lost 9 bases and 5 bases, there was a span of 17 bases. There are 14 residues in the CDR3. Germline-derived CDR1 and CDR2 are LNHDA and SQIVND (reference sequence). CDR3 amino acids: CASRPVRHDQPQHF. The CDR3 DNA is TGTGCCAGCCGTCCCGTACGGCACGATCAGCCCCAGCATTTT.

This clonotype was picked up many times. The V gene is TRBV4-3, the J gene TRBJ2-2, with TRBD2 matching 8 bases. Germline trimming cut 0 bases from V and 0 bases from J; bases unmatched to any gene: 3. The CDR3 has 17 residues. Germline V gene sequence: CDR1 LGHNA, CDR2 YSLEER. The CDR3 protein is CASSQDWGLANTGELFF. For the CDR3, the DNA is TGCGCCAGCAGCCAAGATTGGGGACTAGCGAACACCGGGGAGCTGTTTTTT.

This clonotype was seen at least ten times. The chain uses TRBV30 and TRBJ1-6; D call uncertain. V lost 4 bases and J 5 bases, leaving 12 bases between the germline ends. Germline V CDR1 and CDR2: GTSNPN, SVGIG (reference sequence). The CDR3 is 14 amino acids. Here the CDR3 DNA reads TGTGCCTGGACAGGACTGTTGGATAATTCACCCCTCCACTTT. It codes for CAWTGLLDNSPLHF.

This clonotype is categorized as hyperexpanded (1% or more). This chain joins TRBV12-3 or TRBV12-4 and TRBJ2-7; 7 bases fit TRBD1. Trimming cost V 5 bases and J 6 bases; bases outside gene matches: 10. This CDR3 comprises 14 residues. For the CDR3, the DNA is TGTGCCAGCAGTATAGACAGGGAAGGGATCGAGCAGTACTTC. Translation: CASSIDREGIEQYF.

This clonotype was seen ten or more times. V usage is TRBV7-9 and J usage is TRBJ2-1; 8 nucleotides match TRBD2. The V gene end was trimmed by 5 bases and the J gene end by 5 bases; junction bases not matched to a gene: 11. Germline V CDR1 and CDR2: SEHNR, FQNEAQ (reference sequence). This CDR3 comprises 16 residues. In DNA, the CDR3 is TGTGCCAGCAGCCCCGGGGGGGGAACCAGAAACAATGAGCAGTTCTTC. This gives the protein CASSPGGGTRNNEQFF. Full variable domain (remainder filled in from reference TRBV7-9 and TRBJ2-1): DTGVSQNPRHKITKRGQNVTFRCDPISEHNRLYWYRQTLGQGPEFLTYFQNEAQLEKSRLLSDRFSAERPKGSFSTLEIQRTEQGDSAMYLCASSPGGGTRNNEQFFGPGTRLTVL.

In its sample, this clonotype ranks as medium-sized (0.01 to 0.1%). The gene calls are TRBV20-1 and TRBJ2-1; TRBD2 aligns across 10 bases. The CDR3 spans 15 residues. Germline values: CDR1 DFQATT, CDR2 SNEGSKA (reference sequence). Trimming removed 3 bases from V and 2 bases from J; junction bases left unmatched: 4. The chain's CDR3 is CSASVLAGAYNEQFF. As DNA, the CDR3 is TGCAGTGCTAGTGTTCTAGCGGGAGCCTACAATGAGCAGTTCTTC.

By share of the sample, this clonotype is medium-sized. V usage is TRBV12-3 or TRBV12-4 and J usage is TRBJ2-4; D is possibly TRBD1 (6 bases). V shed 0 bases and J shed 8 bases, with 11 bases lying between them. The CDR3 is made up of 14 amino acids. The chain's CDR3 is CASSLAGRGDIQYF. CDR3 in DNA: TGTGCCAGCAGTTTAGCAGGCAGGGGTGACATTCAGTACTTC.

The chain joins TRBV18 to TRBJ1-1, with TRBD1 as a possible D gene (5 bases). Germline V lookup: CDR1 KGHSH, CDR2 LQKENI. Trimming left V 2 bases short and J 1 base short, with 11 bases between. The CDR3 length is 15 residues. The CDR3 DNA reads as TGTGCCAGCTCACCATTGGGGCAGCCGAACACTGAAGCTTTCTTT. Protein sequence: CASSPLGQPNTEAFF.

This clonotype was seen just once. V and J are TRBV6-1 and TRBJ2-3; the D is unclear. Deletions cut 6 bases from V and 6 bases from J, with 16 bases between. In germline, CDR1 is MNHNS, CDR2 SASEGT. CDR3 length equals 14 residues. CDR3 amino acids: CASSSVRSRDTQYF. The CDR3 coding sequence is TGTGCCAGCAGCTCTGTCAGGTCCAGGGATACGCAGTATTTT.